This record concerns one TCR beta chain sequence. Enrollment of patients from Seattle took place during active infection, with longitudinal follow-up. The data are from a study of blood T cell repertoires in COVID-19. At the level of the study: COVID-19 samples, acute and convalescent, were from the United States, Italy and Spain.

Trimming removed 4 bases at V and 11 bases at J, with 21 bases between. Germline V gives CDR1 SGDLS, CDR2 YYNGEE. This CDR3 is built from 14 residues. Authors' analysis steps: Amplified reference gene primers provided the basis for estimating nucleated cell counts. Sequencing was performed with immunoSEQ multiplex PCR; in TCRdb, only in-frame clones are kept and a portion is missing. Clone size and V and J calls were adopted from that table, with D and trimming inferred from the DNA. The table records about 310,000 clones, 90% of them present only once. This clonotype originated in a middle-aged woman with COVID-19, enrolled during active disease. The chain uses TRBV9 and TRBJ1-1; tentative D call: TRBD1 (5 bases). What was sequenced was peripheral blood. DNA for the CDR3: TGTGCCAGCAGCCCATACAATCCAGCCAAGGGGGCTTTCTTT. This gives the protein CASSPYNPAKGAFF.